The entry that follows covers one TCR beta chain sequence. Its antigen is not identified. These data are taken from a study of blood T cells in healthy people across ages. Study results and caveats: Possibly, changes in expanded clonotypes were confounded because donor CMV status was unknown. Higher diversity and more naive CD4+ cells were features of long-lived donors, compared to aged donors.

Together with a sample-barcoded 5' primer, a J-beta primer mix was included in a second PCR lasting roughly 6 to 12 cycles. TCRdb called the 5' RACE reads again in MiXCR, with one record for every CDR3 protein. The sample carries fewer than 950,000 distinct CDR3 sequences, roughly 50% recorded once. Germline CDR1 is SQVTM and CDR2 is ANQGSEA. The junction had 13 bases not matched to a gene; V was cut back by 3 bases and J by 6 bases. The CDR3 is 16 residues long. Each sample provided at least 6 micrograms of extracted total RNA. Sequences were obtained from blood. The receptor was isolated from a man aged 80 or over in good health. J is TRBJ2-1 and V is TRBV29-1; 8 bases agree with TRBD1. The CDR3 DNA sequence: TGCAGCGTTGAGCGTCCACAGGGGGTCTTTCTCAATGAGCAGTTCTTC. Its translation is CSVERPQGVFLNEQFF.